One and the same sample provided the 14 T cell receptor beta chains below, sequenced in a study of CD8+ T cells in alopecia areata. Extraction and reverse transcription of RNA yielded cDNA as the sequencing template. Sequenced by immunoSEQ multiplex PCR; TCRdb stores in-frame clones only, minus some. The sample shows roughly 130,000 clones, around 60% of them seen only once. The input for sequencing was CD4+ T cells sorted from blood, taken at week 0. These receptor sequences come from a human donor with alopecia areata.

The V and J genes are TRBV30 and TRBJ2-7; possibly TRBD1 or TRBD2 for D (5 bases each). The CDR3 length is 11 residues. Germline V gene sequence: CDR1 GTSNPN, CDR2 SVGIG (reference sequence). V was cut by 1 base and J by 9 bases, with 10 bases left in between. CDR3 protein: CAWSGRGGQYF. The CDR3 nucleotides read TGTGCCTGGAGTGGCCGTGGGGGGCAGTACTTC.

The CDR3 DNA reads TGTGCGAGCGGGAAGGCAGCGGGATATGTTTACGAGCAGTACTTC. This sequence encodes CASGKAAGYVYEQYF. The chain is built from TRBV7-2 and TRBJ2-7; TRBD2 matches 7 bases. This CDR3 is built from 15 residues. The V gene's germline CDR1 is SGHTA and CDR2 FQGNSA.

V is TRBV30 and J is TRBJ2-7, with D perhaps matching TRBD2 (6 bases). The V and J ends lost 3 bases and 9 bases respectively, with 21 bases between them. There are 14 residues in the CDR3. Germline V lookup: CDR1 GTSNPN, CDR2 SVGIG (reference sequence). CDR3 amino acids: CAWSVRDPGLGQYF. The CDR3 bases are TGTGCCTGGAGCGTGCGGGACCCCGGGTTAGGGCAGTACTTC.

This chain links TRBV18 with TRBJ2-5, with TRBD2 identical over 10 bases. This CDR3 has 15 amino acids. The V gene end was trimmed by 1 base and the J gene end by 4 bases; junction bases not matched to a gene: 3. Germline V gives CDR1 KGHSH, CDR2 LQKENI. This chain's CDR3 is CASSPLAGGGETQYF. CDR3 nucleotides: TGTGCCAGCTCACCACTAGCGGGAGGAGGAGAGACCCAGTACTTC.

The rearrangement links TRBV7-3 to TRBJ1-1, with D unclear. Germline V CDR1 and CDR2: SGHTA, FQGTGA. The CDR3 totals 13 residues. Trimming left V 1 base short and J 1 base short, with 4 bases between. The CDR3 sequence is CASSLNRNTEAFF. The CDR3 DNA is TGTGCCAGCAGCTTAAACAGGAACACTGAAGCTTTCTTT. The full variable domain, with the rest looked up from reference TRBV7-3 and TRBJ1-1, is GAGVSQTPSNKVTEKGKYVELRCDPISGHTALYWYRQSLGQGPEFLIYFQGTGAADDSGLPNDRFFAVRPEGSVSTLKIQRTERGDSAVYLCASSLNRNTEAFFGQGTRLTVV.

For the CDR3, the DNA is TGTGCCAGCAGCTTAGAAACAGCTGGAGAGACCCAGTACTTC. This translates into CASSLETAGETQYF. This rearrangement joins TRBV7-7 to TRBJ2-5; D not resolved. The CDR3 runs 14 residues. Trimming left V 1 base short and J 4 bases short, with 10 bases between. In germline, CDR1 is SSHAT, CDR2 FNYEAQ (reference sequence).

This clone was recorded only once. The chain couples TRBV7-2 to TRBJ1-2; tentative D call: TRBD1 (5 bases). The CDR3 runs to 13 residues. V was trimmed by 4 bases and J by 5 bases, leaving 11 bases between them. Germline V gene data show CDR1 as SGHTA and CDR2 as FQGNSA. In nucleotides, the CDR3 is TGTGCCAGCAGCTCGACAGACAGTTATGGCTACACCTTC. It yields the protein CASSSTDSYGYTF.

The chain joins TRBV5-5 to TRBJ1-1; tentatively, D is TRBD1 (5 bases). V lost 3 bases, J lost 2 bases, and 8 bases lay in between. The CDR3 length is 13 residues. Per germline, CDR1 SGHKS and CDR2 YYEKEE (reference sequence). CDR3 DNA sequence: TGTGCCAGCAGCTCAGGGTTTAACACTGAAGCTTTCTTT. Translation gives CASSSGFNTEAFF.

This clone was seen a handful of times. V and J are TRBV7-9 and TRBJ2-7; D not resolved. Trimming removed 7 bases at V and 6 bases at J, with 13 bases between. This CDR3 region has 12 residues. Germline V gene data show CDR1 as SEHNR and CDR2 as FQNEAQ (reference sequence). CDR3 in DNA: TGTGCCAGCACCAAGGATCGAGGCGAGCAGTACTTC. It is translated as CASTKDRGEQYF.

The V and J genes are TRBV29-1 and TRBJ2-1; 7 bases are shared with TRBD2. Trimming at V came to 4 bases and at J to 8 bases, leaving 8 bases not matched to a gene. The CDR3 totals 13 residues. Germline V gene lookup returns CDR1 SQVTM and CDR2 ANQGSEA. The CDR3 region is CSVAGLVFDEQFF. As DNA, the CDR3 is TGCAGCGTTGCTGGACTAGTCTTCGATGAGCAGTTCTTC.

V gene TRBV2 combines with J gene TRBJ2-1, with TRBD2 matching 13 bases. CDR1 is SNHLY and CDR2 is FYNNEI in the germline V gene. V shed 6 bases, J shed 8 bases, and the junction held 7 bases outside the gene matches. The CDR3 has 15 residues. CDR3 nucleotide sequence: TGTGCCAGCAGGAGGACTAGCGGGAGTTCGTATGAGCAGTTCTTC. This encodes CASRRTSGSSYEQFF.

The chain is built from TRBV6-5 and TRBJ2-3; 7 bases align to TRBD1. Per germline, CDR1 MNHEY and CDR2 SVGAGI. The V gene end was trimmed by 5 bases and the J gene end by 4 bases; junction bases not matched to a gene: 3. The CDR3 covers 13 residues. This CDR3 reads CASSRQGADTQYF. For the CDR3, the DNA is TGTGCCAGCAGTCGACAGGGCGCAGATACGCAGTATTTT.

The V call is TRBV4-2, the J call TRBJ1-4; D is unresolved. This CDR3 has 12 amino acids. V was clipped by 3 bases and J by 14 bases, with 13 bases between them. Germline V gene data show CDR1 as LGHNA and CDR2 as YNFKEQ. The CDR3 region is CASSQDSFRLFF. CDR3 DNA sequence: TGTGCCAGCAGCCAGGACTCCTTCAGGCTGTTTTTT.

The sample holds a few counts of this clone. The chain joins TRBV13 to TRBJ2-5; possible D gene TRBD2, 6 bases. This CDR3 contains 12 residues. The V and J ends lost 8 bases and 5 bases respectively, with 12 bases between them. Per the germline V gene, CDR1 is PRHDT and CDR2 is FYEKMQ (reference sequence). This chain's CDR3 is CASGTRRETQYF. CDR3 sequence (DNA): TGTGCCAGCGGGACTCGTCGGGAGACCCAGTACTTC.